These T cell receptor beta chains were read from a single sample in a study of cytomegalovirus exposure and HLA in healthy donors. This table comes from immunoSEQ multiplex PCR, and its TCRdb copy is limited to in-frame clones, with some not included. The table includes around 190,000 clones, 79% detected once. The sequenced sample was PBMCs. The receptors stem from a woman in her 40s in good health and CMV-seronegative. Each CDR3 is given with its conserved first and last residue. The D gene is left open where the match is weak. Clone sizes are given selectively: once, few, many, or a class where the clone is expanded.

17 TRBJ2-2 - TRBV13 TRBD2 CASSLGGLAGYSGELFF TGTGCCAGCAGCTTAGGAGGCCTAGCGGGGTATTCCGGGGAGCTGTTTTTT
11 TRBJ1-1 - TRBV11-3 - CASSLGQVLFF TGTGCCAGCAGCTTAGGGCAGGTCCTTTTCTTT
15 TRBJ2-5 - TRBV19 - CASSLGQGFGETQYF TGTGCCAGTAGCCTGGGGCAGGGATTTGGAGAGACCCAGTACTTC
12 TRBJ2-1 - TRBV15 TRBD2 CATGRVKREQFF TGTGCCACCGGGAGGGTCAAGCGGGAGCAGTTCTTC
11 TRBJ2-3 - TRBV5-4 - CASSLRSAQYF TGTGCCAGCAGCTTGAGGAGTGCGCAGTATTTT
14 TRBJ1-2 - TRBV7-2 - CASSLQGSNYGYTF TGTGCCAGCAGCTTGCAGGGGTCTAACTATGGCTACACCTTC
16 TRBJ1-1 - TRBV6-6 TRBD1 CASSYPGQGKNTEAFF TGTGCCAGCAGTTACCCGGGACAGGGGAAGAACACTGAAGCTTTCTTT
15 TRBJ1-2 - TRBV28 - CASSLRIRRNYGYTF TGTGCCAGCAGTCTCCGGATCAGGCGCAACTATGGCTACACCTTC
12 TRBJ1-5 - TRBV9 - CASSDLGGPQHF TGTGCCAGCAGCGACCTGGGGGGGCCTCAGCATTTT
14 TRBJ2-1 - TRBV7-7 TRBD1 CASSGTGRGNEQFF TGTGCTAGCAGCGGGACAGGGCGAGGGAATGAGCAGTTCTTC
14 TRBJ1-3 - TRBV10-3 TRBD1 CAIGGTGSGNTIYF TGTGCCATCGGCGGGACAGGGAGTGGAAACACCATATATTTT
14 TRBJ2-2 few TRBV7-9 - CASSLGAATGELFF TGTGCCAGCAGCTTAGGGGCAGCCACCGGGGAGCTGTTTTTT
16 TRBJ2-1 - TRBV5-1 TRBD2 CASSLDGSGGSDEQFF TGCGCCAGCAGCTTGGATGGTAGCGGGGGGTCCGATGAGCAGTTCTTC
15 TRBJ2-7 - TRBV5-1 - CASSPEGGVAYEQYF TGCGCCAGCAGCCCCGAAGGGGGAGTGGCCTACGAGCAGTACTTC
13 TRBJ1-6 - TRBV23-1 - CATGQGSNSPLHF TGCGCCACTGGGCAGGGAAGCAATTCACCCCTCCACTTT
15 TRBJ1-5 - TRBV6-5 - CASSLDSYSNQPQHF TGTGCCAGCAGTCTCGACAGTTATAGCAATCAGCCCCAGCATTTT
13 TRBJ2-5 - TRBV19 - CASSRTFQETQYF TGTGCCAGTAGTCGGACTTTCCAAGAGACCCAGTACTTC
16 TRBJ1-5 once TRBV7-2 TRBD1 CASRTDRGFGNQPQHF TGTGCCAGCAGGACGGACAGGGGATTCGGCAATCAGCCCCAGCATTTT
17 TRBJ2-5 - TRBV7-9 TRBD2 CASQESPLAGGGETQYF TGTGCCAGCCAAGAATCACCTCTAGCGGGGGGCGGAGAGACCCAGTACTTC
16 TRBJ1-1 few TRBV5-6 TRBD1 CASSSGTGGFYTEAFF TGTGCCAGCAGCTCCGGGACAGGGGGCTTTTACACTGAAGCTTTCTTT
17 TRBJ2-2 - TRBV7-3 TRBD1 CASSAQGAFLATGELFF TGTGCCAGCAGCGCTCAGGGGGCCTTTCTCGCCACCGGGGAGCTGTTTTTT
15 TRBJ2-5 - TRBV6-5 TRBD2 CASSYLLREGETQYF TGTGCCAGCAGTTACCTGTTGCGGGAGGGCGAGACCCAGTACTTC
15 TRBJ1-2 - TRBV19 - CASSIWDTSNYGYTF TGTGCCAGTAGTATATGGGACACATCTAACTATGGCTACACCTTC
15 TRBJ2-7 - TRBV5-4 TRBD2 CASSSVLAGGIEQYF TGTGCCAGCAGCTCCGTTCTAGCGGGGGGGATCGAGCAGTACTTC
15 TRBJ1-4 few TRBV5-6 TRBD1 CASSPTGGVGEKLFF TGTGCCAGCAGCCCGACAGGGGGCGTTGGGGAAAAACTGTTTTTT
13 TRBJ2-7 - TRBV19 - CASSTGILYEQYF TGTGCCAGTAGTACGGGGATCTTATACGAGCAGTACTTC
14 TRBJ1-5 - TRBV30 - CAWSLTGRGQPQHF TGTGCCTGGAGTTTAACAGGGCGAGGACAGCCCCAGCATTTT
18 TRBJ2-7 - TRBV28 - CASSLTKQGPLYYYEQYF TGTGCCAGCAGTTTAACCAAACAGGGACCCCTTTACTATTACGAGCAGTACTTC
14 TRBJ2-1 - TRBV28 - CASTWGGRYNEQFF TGTGCCAGCACCTGGGGGGGGCGGTACAATGAGCAGTTCTTC
15 TRBJ2-1 - TRBV28 TRBD1 CASSLLTGPYNEQFF TGTGCCAGCAGTTTATTGACAGGGCCCTACAATGAGCAGTTCTTC
14 TRBJ2-2 - TRBV7-9 - CASITGTNTGELFF TGTGCCAGCATTACAGGAACGAACACCGGGGAGCTGTTTTTT
15 TRBJ1-5 - TRBV21-1 - CASSKGSGPGMTQHF TGTGCCAGCAGCAAAGGGTCAGGGCCAGGGATGACCCAGCATTTT
13 TRBJ1-2 - TRBV27 TRBD1 CASKFDRGYGYTF TGTGCCAGCAAATTCGACAGGGGGTATGGCTACACCTTC
15 TRBJ1-5 - TRBV9 - CASSEGTLSNQPQHF TGTGCCAGCAGCGAAGGGACACTTAGCAATCAGCCCCAGCATTTT
19 TRBJ2-1 few TRBV4-1 TRBD2 CASSQDRETSGPHYNEQFF TGCGCCAGCAGCCAAGATAGAGAGACTAGCGGACCTCACTACAATGAGCAGTTCTTC
15 TRBJ2-5 once TRBV4-2 TRBD2 CASSQGTSGQETQYF TGTGCCAGCAGCCAAGGGACTAGCGGGCAAGAGACCCAGTACTTC
15 TRBJ2-3 once TRBV9 - CASSVGVISTDTQYF TGTGCCAGCAGCGTAGGTGTTATAAGCACAGATACGCAGTATTTT
15 TRBJ2-1 - TRBV9 TRBD2 CASSRLAGGYNEQFF TGTGCCAGCAGCCGACTAGCGGGGGGCTACAATGAGCAGTTCTTC
10 TRBJ2-3 - TRBV20-1 - CSLRAGTQYF TGCAGTCTCAGGGCAGGTACGCAGTATTTT
13 TRBJ1-2 - TRBV7-9 - CASSLTANYGYTF TGTGCCAGCAGCTTAACAGCCAACTATGGCTACACCTTC
15 TRBJ2-3 - TRBV25-1 - CASSESTGRTDTQYF TGTGCCAGCAGTGAATCAACAGGGAGAACAGATACGCAGTATTTT
14 TRBJ2-3 - TRBV28 - CASSSGAVTDTQYF TGTGCCAGCAGTTCAGGAGCGGTCACAGATACGCAGTATTTT
13 TRBJ2-3 - TRBV5-4 - CASSLQGPDTQYF TGTGCCAGCAGCTTGCAGGGTCCAGATACGCAGTATTTT
18 TRBJ2-1 - TRBV28 - CASSFFAAARPLYNEQFF TGTGCCAGCAGTTTCTTTGCGGCTGCCCGCCCCCTCTACAATGAGCAGTTCTTC
14 TRBJ2-2 few TRBV19 TRBD2 CASCVSGGNGELFF TGTGCCAGCTGTGTCAGCGGGGGAAACGGGGAGCTGTTTTTT
15 TRBJ2-3 - TRBV5-1 TRBD2 CASSLASGGGYTQYF TGCGCCAGCAGCTTAGCTAGCGGGGGGGGTTATACGCAGTATTTT
15 TRBJ1-1 once TRBV11-3 - CASSLGGQLSTEAFF TGTGCCAGCAGCTTAGGGGGGCAGTTGAGCACTGAAGCTTTCTTT
12 TRBJ1-1 - TRBV30 - CAGRTANTEAFF TGTGCCGGAAGGACAGCGAACACTGAAGCTTTCTTT
15 TRBJ1-5 - TRBV5-6 TRBD1 CASSLRAGGGEPQHF TGTGCCAGCAGCTTGCGGGCAGGGGGAGGCGAGCCCCAGCATTTT
12 TRBJ2-7 - TRBV2 - CASSEIGGEKYF TGTGCCAGCAGTGAAATTGGCGGAGAAAAGTACTTC
16 TRBJ1-6 - TRBV6-5 TRBD1 CASSYGQGALRSPLHF TGTGCCAGCAGTTATGGACAGGGGGCGCTGAGGTCACCCCTCCACTTT
15 TRBJ2-2 - TRBV2 TRBD2 CASRKSNGGTGELFF TGTGCCAGCAGAAAGTCAAACGGGGGGACCGGGGAGCTGTTTTTT
16 TRBJ2-7 - TRBV5-1 - CASSLAPPGLTGEQYF TGCGCCAGCAGCTTGGCACCCCCGGGACTTACTGGGGAGCAGTACTTC
16 TRBJ2-4 - TRBV5-6 - CASSFRTRNLKNIQYF TGTGCCAGCAGCTTCCGCACGCGCAATCTCAAAAACATTCAGTACTTC
12 TRBJ2-7 - TRBV2 - CASNDGAYEQYF TGTGCCAGCAATGACGGAGCCTACGAGCAGTACTTC